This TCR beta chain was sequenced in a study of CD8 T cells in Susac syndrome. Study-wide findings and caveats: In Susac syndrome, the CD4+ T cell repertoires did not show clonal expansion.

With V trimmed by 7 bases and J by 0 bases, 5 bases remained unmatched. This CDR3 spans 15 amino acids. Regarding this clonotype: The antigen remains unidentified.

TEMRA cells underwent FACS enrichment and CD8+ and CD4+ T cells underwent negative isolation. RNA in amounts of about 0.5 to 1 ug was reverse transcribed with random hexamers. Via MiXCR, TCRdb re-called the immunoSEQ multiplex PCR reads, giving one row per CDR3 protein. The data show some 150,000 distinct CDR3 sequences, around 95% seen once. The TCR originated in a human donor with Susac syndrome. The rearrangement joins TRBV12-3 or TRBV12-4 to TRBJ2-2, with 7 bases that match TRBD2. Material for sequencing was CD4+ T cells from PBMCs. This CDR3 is CASTPAGPNTGELFF. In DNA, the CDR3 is TGTGCCAGCACCCCAGCGGGGCCGAACACCGGGGAGCTGTTTTTT.